This T cell receptor (beta chain) came from a study of post-analysis software for immune sequencing data. Background on the study: Recorded disease courses covered relapsing-remitting, secondary progressive and progressive-relapsing multiple sclerosis. Some patients had no subtype annotation. General study points: Normalized Chao1 diversity in multiple sclerosis patients fell significantly below that of controls. Four or five TRBV segments, including TRBV5-6, TRBV5-1 and TRBV20-1, were more frequent in patients than controls. Same-batch preparations were strongly co-clustered by F measure.

Unique molecular identifiers were built into the TCR beta cDNA libraries. It was from approximately 0.91 to 9.4 million T cells that approximately 500,000 cDNA molecules came. TCRdb re-called the PCR reads with MiXCR, one entry per CDR3 protein. The table shows 180,000 or so distinct CDR3 sequences, with 29% occurring only once. The V end was cut by 2 bases, the J end by 9 bases, with 15 bases between. Per germline, CDR1 SGHRS and CDR2 YFSETQ. This CDR3 contains 14 residues. There are many counts of this clonotype. What it binds is unknown. The source material was blood. This sequence was found in a girl between 2 and 17 years old with multiple sclerosis. The chain uses TRBV5-1 and TRBJ2-1, with a possible D match to TRBD2 (7 bases). The CDR3 loop is CASSFTAGASEQFF. The CDR3 region has the DNA TGCGCCAGCAGCTTCACGGCGGGGGCGAGTGAGCAGTTCTTC.